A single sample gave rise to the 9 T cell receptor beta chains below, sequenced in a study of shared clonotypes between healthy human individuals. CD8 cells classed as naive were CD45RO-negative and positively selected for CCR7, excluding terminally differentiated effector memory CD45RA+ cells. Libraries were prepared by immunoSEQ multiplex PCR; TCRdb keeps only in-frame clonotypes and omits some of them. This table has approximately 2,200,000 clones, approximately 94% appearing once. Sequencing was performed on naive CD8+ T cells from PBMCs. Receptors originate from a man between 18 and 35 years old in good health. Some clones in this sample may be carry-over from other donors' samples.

The CDR3, as DNA: TGTGCCAGCAGCCGCAGGGGGTTCTACGAGCAGTACTTC. Translated, it gives CASSRRGFYEQYF. The chain carries TRBV7-8 and TRBJ2-7, with 7 bases matching TRBD1. The CDR3 is 13 residues long. V lost 5 bases and J lost 3; bases outside the gene matches: 4. Germline assignment: CDR1 SGHVS and CDR2 FQNEAQ.

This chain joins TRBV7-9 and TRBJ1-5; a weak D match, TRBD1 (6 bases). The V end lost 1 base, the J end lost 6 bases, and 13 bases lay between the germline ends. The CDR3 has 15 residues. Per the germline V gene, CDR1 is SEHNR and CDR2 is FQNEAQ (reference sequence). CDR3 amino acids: CASSLVGGLSQPQHF. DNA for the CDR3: TGTGCCAGCAGCTTAGTGGGGGGCCTGAGTCAGCCCCAGCATTTT.

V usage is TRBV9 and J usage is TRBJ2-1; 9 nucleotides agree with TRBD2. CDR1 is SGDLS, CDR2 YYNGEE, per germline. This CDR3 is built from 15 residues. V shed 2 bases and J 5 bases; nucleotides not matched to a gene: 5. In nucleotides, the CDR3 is TGTGCCAGCAGCGTTAGCGGGAGTACCCACAATGAGCAGTTCTTC. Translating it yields CASSVSGSTHNEQFF.

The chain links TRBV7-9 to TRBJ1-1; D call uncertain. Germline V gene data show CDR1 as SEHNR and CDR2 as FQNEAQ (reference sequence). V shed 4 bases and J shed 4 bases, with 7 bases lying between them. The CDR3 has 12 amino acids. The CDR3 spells CASSYISTEAFF. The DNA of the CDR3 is TGTGCCAGCAGCTACATCAGCACTGAAGCTTTCTTT.

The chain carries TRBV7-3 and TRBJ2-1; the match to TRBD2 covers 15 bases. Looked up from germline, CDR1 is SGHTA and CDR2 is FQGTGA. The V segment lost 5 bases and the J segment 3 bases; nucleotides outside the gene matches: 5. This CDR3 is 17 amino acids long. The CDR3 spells CASSPGTSGRRYNEQFF. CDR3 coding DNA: TGTGCCAGCAGCCCTGGGACTAGCGGGAGGCGCTACAATGAGCAGTTCTTC. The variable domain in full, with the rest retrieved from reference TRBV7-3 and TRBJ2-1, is GAGVSQTPSNKVTEKGKYVELRCDPISGHTALYWYRQSLGQGPEFLIYFQGTGAADDSGLPNDRFFAVRPEGSVSTLKIQRTERGDSAVYLCASSPGTSGRRYNEQFFGPGTRLTVL.

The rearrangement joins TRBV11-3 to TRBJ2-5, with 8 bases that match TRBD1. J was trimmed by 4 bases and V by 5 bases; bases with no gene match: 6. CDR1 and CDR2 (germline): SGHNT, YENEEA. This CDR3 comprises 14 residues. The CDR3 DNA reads TGTGCCAGCAGCCCCAGGGGGCAGGGAGAGACCCAGTACTTC. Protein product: CASSPRGQGETQYF.

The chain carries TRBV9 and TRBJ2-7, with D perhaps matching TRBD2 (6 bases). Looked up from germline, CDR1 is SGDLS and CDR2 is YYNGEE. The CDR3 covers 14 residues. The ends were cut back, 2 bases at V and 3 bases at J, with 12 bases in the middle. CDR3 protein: CASSVVADNYEQYF. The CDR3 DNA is TGTGCCAGCAGCGTTGTAGCGGATAACTACGAGCAGTACTTC.

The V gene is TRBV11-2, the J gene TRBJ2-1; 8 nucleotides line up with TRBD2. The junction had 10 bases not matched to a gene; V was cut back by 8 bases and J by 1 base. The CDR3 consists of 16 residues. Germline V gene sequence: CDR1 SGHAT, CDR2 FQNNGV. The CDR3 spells CASAAGGFPSYNEQFF. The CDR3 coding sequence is TGTGCCAGCGCCGCGGGAGGTTTCCCATCCTACAATGAGCAGTTCTTC.

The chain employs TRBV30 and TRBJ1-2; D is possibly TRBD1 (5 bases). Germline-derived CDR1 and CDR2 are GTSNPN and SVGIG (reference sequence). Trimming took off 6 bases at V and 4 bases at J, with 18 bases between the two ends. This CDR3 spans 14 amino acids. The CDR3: CACLGGENGYGYTF. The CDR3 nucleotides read TGTGCCTGCCTGGGGGGGGAGAACGGCTATGGCTACACCTTC.